The TCR beta chain described here comes from a study of T cell responses to AZD1222 COVID-19 vaccine. The CDR3 has 16 amino acids. Germline V gene data show CDR1 as SGHTA and CDR2 as FQGNSA. Trimming stripped 2 bases from V and 4 bases from J, with 17 bases between. This clone has only one observation. Here immunoSEQ multiplex PCR was the method, and the copy in TCRdb shows in-frame clones only, minus some. The data hold about 160,000 clones, with roughly 90% observed a single time. The TCR originated in an adult in good health. This material consisted of peripheral blood, taken on day 0 of AZD1222 vaccination. J is TRBJ1-1 and V is TRBV7-2, with D perhaps matching TRBD1 (5 bases). CDR3 sequence reads: CASSLISRGGGTEAFF. As DNA, the CDR3 is TGTGCCAGCAGCTTAATTTCAAGGGGCGGCGGCACTGAAGCTTTCTTT.